This TCR beta chain appears in the sequencing data of a study of CD8 T cells in ankylosing spondylitis. General study results and limits: CD8+ by phenotype, disease-linked clones were relatively rare in peripheral blood. About 8 highly homologous variants formed a TCR beta motif that appeared characteristic of ankylosing spondylitis blood. In synovial fluid and blood from reactive arthritis, some motif variants were previously reported. In ankylosing spondylitis patients, matched synovial fluid reportedly showed significant enrichment of disease-linked clones.

Trimming left V 1 base short and J 3 bases short, with 10 bases between. The germline CDR1 and CDR2 sequences are SGHTA and FQGNSA. The CDR3 loop spans 14 amino acids. A quantitative 5'-RACE method, one with molecular barcodes, was used to make TCR beta libraries. TCRdb independently ran MiXCR on the 5' RACE reads; one entry per CDR3 protein. Here the sample spans approximately 500,000 distinct CDR3 sequences, about an eighth being singletons. This clonotype was seen repeatedly, ten times or more. Its target is not known. Sequences were obtained from blood, either unsorted or a sorted T cell fraction (not recorded which). The clonotype was recovered from a male donor with ankylosing spondylitis. This sequence joins TRBV7-2 and TRBJ2-7; no firm D call. The DNA for the CDR3 is TGTGCCAGCAGCTTAGTTGCAAGTAGCTACGAGCAGTACTTC. Amino acid sequence: CASSLVASSYEQYF.